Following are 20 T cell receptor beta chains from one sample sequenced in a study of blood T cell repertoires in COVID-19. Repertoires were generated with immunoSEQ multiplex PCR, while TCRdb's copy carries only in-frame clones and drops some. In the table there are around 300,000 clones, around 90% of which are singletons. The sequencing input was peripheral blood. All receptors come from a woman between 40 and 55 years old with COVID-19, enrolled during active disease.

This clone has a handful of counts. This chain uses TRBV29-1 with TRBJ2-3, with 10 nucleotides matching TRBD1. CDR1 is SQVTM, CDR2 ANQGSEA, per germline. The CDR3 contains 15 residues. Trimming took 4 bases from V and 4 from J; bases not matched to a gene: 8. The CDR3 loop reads CSVGGTGEDPDTQYF. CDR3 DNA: TGCAGCGTTGGAGGGACAGGGGAAGACCCAGATACGCAGTATTTT.

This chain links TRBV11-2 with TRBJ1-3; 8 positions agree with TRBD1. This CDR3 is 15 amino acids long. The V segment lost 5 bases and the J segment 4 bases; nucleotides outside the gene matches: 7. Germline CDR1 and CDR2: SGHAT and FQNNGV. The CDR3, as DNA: TGTGCCAGCAGCCCTCAGGGGGCGCACGGAAACACCATATATTTT. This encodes CASSPQGAHGNTIYF. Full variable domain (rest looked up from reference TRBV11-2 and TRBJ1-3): EAGVAQSPRYKIIEKRQSVAFWCNPISGHATLYWYQQILGQGPKLLIQFQNNGVVDDSQLPKDRFSAERLKGVDSTLKIQPAKLEDSAVYLCASSPQGAHGNTIYFGEGSWLTVV.

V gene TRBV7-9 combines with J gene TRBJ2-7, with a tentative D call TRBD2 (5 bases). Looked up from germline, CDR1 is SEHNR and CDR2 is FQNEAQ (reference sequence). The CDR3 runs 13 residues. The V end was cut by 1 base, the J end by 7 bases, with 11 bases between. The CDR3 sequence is CASSLGVVAEQYF. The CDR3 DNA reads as TGTGCCAGCAGCTTAGGGGTCGTAGCGGAGCAGTACTTC.

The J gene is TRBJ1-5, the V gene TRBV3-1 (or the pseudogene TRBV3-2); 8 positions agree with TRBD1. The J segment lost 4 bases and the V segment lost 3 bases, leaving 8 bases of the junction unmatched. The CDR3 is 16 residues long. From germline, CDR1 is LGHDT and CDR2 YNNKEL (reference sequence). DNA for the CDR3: TGTGCCAGCAGCCAGTCGACAGGGGTAGGGAATCAGCCCCAGCATTTT. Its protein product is CASSQSTGVGNQPQHF.

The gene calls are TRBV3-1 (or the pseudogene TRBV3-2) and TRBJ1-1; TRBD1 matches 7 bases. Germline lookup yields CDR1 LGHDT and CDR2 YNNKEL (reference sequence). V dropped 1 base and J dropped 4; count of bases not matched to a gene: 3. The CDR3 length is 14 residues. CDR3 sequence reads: CASSQGRTGTEAFF. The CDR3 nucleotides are TGTGCCAGCAGCCAAGGACGGACAGGCACTGAAGCTTTCTTT.

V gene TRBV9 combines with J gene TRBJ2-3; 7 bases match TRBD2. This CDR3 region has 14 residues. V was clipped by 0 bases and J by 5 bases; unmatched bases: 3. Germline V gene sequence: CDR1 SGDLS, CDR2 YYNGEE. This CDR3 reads CASSVVGGKDTQYF. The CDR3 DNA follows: TGTGCCAGCAGCGTAGTGGGAGGGAAAGATACGCAGTATTTT.

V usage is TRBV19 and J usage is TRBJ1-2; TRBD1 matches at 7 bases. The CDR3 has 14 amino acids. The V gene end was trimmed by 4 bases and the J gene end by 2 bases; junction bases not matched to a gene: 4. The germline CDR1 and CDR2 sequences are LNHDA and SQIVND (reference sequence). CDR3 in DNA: TGTGCCAGTAGTAAACAGGGGACAAACTATGGCTACACCTTC. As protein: CASSKQGTNYGYTF.

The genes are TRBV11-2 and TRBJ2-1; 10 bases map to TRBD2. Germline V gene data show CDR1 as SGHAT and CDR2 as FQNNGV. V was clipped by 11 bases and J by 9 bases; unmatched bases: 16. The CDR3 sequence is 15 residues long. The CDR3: CALGRGLAGVREQFF. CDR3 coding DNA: TGTGCCCTTGGACGGGGGCTAGCGGGAGTACGTGAGCAGTTCTTC.

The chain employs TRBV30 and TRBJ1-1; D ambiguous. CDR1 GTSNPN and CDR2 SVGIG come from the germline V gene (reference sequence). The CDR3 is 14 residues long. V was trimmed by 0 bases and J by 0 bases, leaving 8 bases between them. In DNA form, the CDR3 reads TGTGCCTGGAGTGTATACAGCATGAACACTGAAGCTTTCTTT. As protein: CAWSVYSMNTEAFF.

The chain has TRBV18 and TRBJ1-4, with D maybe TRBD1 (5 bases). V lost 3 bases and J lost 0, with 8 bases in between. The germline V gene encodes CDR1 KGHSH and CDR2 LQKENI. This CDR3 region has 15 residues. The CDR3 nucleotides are TGTGCCAGCTCACCCAGGGTTACAACTAATGAAAAACTGTTTTTT. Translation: CASSPRVTTNEKLFF.

The DNA of the CDR3 is TGTGCCAGCAGGTCATCGGGACAGGGGGCCCCTAATGAGCAGTTCTTC. Translating gives CASRSSGQGAPNEQFF. The chain joins TRBV27 to TRBJ2-1; 12 positions agree with TRBD1. This CDR3 region has 16 residues. V shed 6 bases and J 7 bases; nucleotides not matched to a gene: 10. The germline V gene has CDR1 MNHEY and CDR2 SMNVEV (reference sequence).

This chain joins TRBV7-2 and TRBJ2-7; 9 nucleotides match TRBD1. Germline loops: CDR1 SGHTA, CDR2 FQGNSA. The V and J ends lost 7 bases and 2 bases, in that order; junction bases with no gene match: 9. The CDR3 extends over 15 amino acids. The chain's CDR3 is CASTLDRGVPYEQYF. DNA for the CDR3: TGTGCCAGCACCTTGGACAGGGGCGTCCCCTACGAGCAGTACTTC.

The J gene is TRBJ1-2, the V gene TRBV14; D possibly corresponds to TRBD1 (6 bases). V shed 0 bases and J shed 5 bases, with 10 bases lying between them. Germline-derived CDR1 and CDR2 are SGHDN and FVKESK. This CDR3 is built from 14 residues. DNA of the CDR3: TGTGCCAGCAGCCAAGACCACAGGGAATATGGCTACACCTTC. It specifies CASSQDHREYGYTF.

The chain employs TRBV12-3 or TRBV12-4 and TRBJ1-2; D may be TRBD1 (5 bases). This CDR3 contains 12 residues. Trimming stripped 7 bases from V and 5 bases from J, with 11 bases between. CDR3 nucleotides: TGTGCCAGCAAGTCGACAGAGTATGGCTACACCTTC. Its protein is CASKSTEYGYTF.

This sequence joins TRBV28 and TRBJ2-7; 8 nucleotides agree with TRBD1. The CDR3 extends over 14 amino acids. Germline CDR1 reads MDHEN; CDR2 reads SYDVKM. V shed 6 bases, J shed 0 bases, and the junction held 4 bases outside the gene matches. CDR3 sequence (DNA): TGTGCCAGCAGAGGACAGGGTGGCTCCTACGAGCAGTACTTC. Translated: CASRGQGGSYEQYF.

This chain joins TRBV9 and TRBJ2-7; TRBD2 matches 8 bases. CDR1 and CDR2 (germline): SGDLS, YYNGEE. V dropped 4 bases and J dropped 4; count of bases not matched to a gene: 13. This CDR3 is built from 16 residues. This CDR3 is CASSPHSTGGPYEQYF. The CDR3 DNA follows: TGTGCCAGCAGCCCCCATTCGACGGGAGGGCCTTACGAGCAGTACTTC. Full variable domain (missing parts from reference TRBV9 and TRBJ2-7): DSGVTQTPKHLITATGQRVTLRCSPRSGDLSVYWYQQSLDQGLQFLIQYYNGEERAKGNILERFSAQQFPDLHSELNLSSLELGDSALYFCASSPHSTGGPYEQYFGPGTRLTVT.

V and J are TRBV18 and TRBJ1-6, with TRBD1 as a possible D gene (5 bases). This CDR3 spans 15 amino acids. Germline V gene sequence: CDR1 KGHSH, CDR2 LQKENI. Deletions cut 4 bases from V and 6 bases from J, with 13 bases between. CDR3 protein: CASSRQDSRNSPLHF. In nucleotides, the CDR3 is TGTGCCAGCTCACGACAAGACAGTCGTAATTCACCCCTCCACTTT.

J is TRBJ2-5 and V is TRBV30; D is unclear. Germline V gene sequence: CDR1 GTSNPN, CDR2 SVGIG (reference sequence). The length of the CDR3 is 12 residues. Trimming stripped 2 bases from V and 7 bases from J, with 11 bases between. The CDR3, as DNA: TGTGCCTGGAGTTCAGCCGCGGCGACCCAGTACTTC. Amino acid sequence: CAWSSAAATQYF.

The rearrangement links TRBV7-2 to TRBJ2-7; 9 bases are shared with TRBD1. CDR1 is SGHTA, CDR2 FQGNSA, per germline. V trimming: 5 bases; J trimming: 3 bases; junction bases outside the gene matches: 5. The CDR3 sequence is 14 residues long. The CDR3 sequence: CASSPGTGYYEQYF. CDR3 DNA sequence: TGTGCCAGCAGCCCCGGGACAGGGTACTACGAGCAGTACTTC.

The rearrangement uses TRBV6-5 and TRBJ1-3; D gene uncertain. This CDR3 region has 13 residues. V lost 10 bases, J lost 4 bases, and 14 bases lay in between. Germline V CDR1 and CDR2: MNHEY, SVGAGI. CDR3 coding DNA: TGTGCCACCCTCTTCGTCGTGGGAAACACCATATATTTT. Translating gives CATLFVVGNTIYF.